The 2 T cell receptor beta chains below come from one sample, sequenced in a study of T cell clones after liver transplantation. TCRdb keeps only in-frame clones here, not all; method: immunoSEQ multiplex PCR. The profile covers more than 70,000 clones, with 70% to 90% appearing a single time and 2.5% to 3.5% taken by the ten largest. The sequencing here drew on CD4+ T cells from blood, taken at the 22-month timepoint. The source is a human patient who received a liver transplant. Certain T cells may be donor cells from the graft.

This clone was seen once. This chain connects TRBV9 to TRBJ1-2; D gene ambiguous. CDR1 SGDLS and CDR2 YYNGEE come from the germline V gene. The CDR3 sequence is 13 residues long. The V and J ends lost 3 bases and 4 bases respectively, with 10 bases between them. Here the CDR3 reads CASSGRGGYGYTF. The CDR3 DNA is TGTGCCAGCAGCGGCCGGGGTGGCTATGGCTACACCTTC.

This clone occurred a few times. This sample also contains other DNA sequences that code for the same CDR3. The rearrangement uses TRBV20-1 and TRBJ2-5; no definite D call. Trimming removed 0 bases at V and 2 bases at J, with 1 base between. The CDR3 sequence is 11 residues long. Per the germline V gene, CDR1 is DFQATT and CDR2 is SNEGSKA (reference sequence). CDR3 DNA: TGCAGTGCTAGAGATCAAGAGACCCAGTACTTC. Translation: CSARDQETQYF.